This TCR beta chain was sequenced for a study of early T cells in non-severe SARS-CoV-2 infection. There are many counts of this clonotype. Individual cDNA molecules received unique molecular identifiers. MiXCR was run by TCRdb on the 5' RACE reads, yielding one entry per CDR3 protein. The sample has about 100,000 distinct CDR3 sequences; around 13% are singletons. The junction had 6 bases not matched to a gene; V was cut back by 4 bases and J by 4 bases. The CDR3 sequence is 15 residues long. Per the germline V gene, CDR1 is SEHNR and CDR2 is FQNEAQ (reference sequence). This clonotype was sampled from an adult who was a healthcare worker with PCR-confirmed SARS-CoV-2 infection or an uninfected control (not recorded which). The sequencing input was whole blood. J is TRBJ2-3 and V is TRBV7-9, with 9 bases fitting TRBD1. The CDR3 here is CASSSWGQGADTQYF. Written as DNA, the CDR3 is TGTGCCAGCAGCTCGTGGGGACAGGGTGCAGATACGCAGTATTTT.